The 29 T cell receptor beta chains below come from one sample, sequenced in a study of blood T cell repertoires in COVID-19. Profiling relied on immunoSEQ multiplex PCR, and the TCRdb table lists in-frame clones only, not all of them. The table lists roughly 82,000 clones, roughly 78% of them singletons. The sample was peripheral blood. The receptors come from a man between 60 and 75 years old with acute or convalescent COVID-19.

This clone was counted a few times. V and J are TRBV5-6 and TRBJ1-2; TRBD1 matches at 7 bases. Unmatched junction bases numbered 5, after V lost 0 bases and J lost 6 bases. The CDR3 contains 14 residues. Germline loops: CDR1 SGHDT, CDR2 YYEEEE. Here the CDR3 DNA reads TGTGCCAGCAGCTTGGGAGCGACAGGGAATGGCTACACCTTC. It specifies CASSLGATGNGYTF.

This clone occurred once. This chain connects TRBV5-5 to TRBJ1-4; unclear D gene. The V gene's germline CDR1 is SGHKS and CDR2 YYEKEE (reference sequence). This CDR3 has 15 residues. V lost 4 bases and J 5 bases, leaving 15 bases between the germline ends. This chain's CDR3 is CASSPGGNRNEKLFF. The CDR3 region has the DNA TGTGCCAGCAGCCCGGGAGGGAATAGGAATGAAAAACTGTTTTTT.

This clone was seen a few times. V gene TRBV5-1 combines with J gene TRBJ1-4; D gene unclear. CDR3 size: 13 residues. Germline V gene lookup returns CDR1 SGHRS and CDR2 YFSETQ. V lost 4 bases and J lost 5, with 9 bases in between. In nucleotides, the CDR3 is TGCGCCAGCAGCCGGGGTGAAAATGAAAAACTGTTTTTT. Amino acids: CASSRGENEKLFF.

This clone was detected a few times. This chain connects TRBV19 to TRBJ2-2; D perhaps matches TRBD2 (6 bases). Germline V lookup: CDR1 LNHDA, CDR2 SQIVND (reference sequence). This CDR3 contains 15 residues. Trimming cost V 5 bases and J 6 bases, with 16 bases left between them. DNA of the CDR3: TGTGCCAGTAGTTCGGGACTTCGGCTCGCCGGGGAGCTGTTTTTT. Its translation is CASSSGLRLAGELFF.

The J gene is TRBJ2-2, the V gene TRBV5-1; 7 bases line up with TRBD2. V trimming: 0 bases; J trimming: 1 base; junction bases outside the gene matches: 3. The CDR3 covers 16 residues. Germline V lookup: CDR1 SGHRS, CDR2 YFSETQ. CDR3 bases: TGCGCCAGCAGCTTGGGTGGACTAGGGAACACCGGGGAGCTGTTTTTT. Its translation is CASSLGGLGNTGELFF.

This sequence joins TRBV10-2 and TRBJ2-5; 11 bases are shared with TRBD2. Germline V gene data show CDR1 as WSHSY and CDR2 as SAAADI. Trimming at V came to 6 bases and at J to 5 bases, leaving 2 bases not matched to a gene. This CDR3 is built from 13 residues. The CDR3 bases are TGCGCCAGCAGGACTAGCGGGAAGGAGACCCAGTACTTC. Residues: CASRTSGKETQYF.

The chain carries TRBV12-3 or TRBV12-4 and TRBJ1-1; no clear D gene. V gave up 1 base and J gave up 3 bases, with 6 bases separating them. This CDR3 is built from 13 residues. DNA of the CDR3: TGTGCCAGCAGTTTAGTAGAAGACACTGAAGCTTTCTTT. It translates to CASSLVEDTEAFF.

The V and J genes are TRBV5-1 and TRBJ1-6, with TRBD1 as a possible D gene (6 bases). Per the germline V gene, CDR1 is SGHRS and CDR2 is YFSETQ. Trimming took 0 bases from V and 0 from J, leaving 10 bases between them. The CDR3 is 17 residues long. The CDR3: CASSLGQESSYNSPLHF. CDR3 sequence (DNA): TGCGCCAGCAGCTTGGGACAGGAGAGCTCCTATAATTCACCCCTCCACTTT.

The genes are TRBV6-5 and TRBJ1-1; 8 bases map to TRBD1. CDR3 length: 13 residues. Germline loops: CDR1 MNHEY, CDR2 SVGAGI. With V trimmed by 6 bases and J by 3 bases, 3 bases remained unmatched. CDR3 amino acids: CASSDRGHTEAFF. Written as DNA, the CDR3 is TGTGCCAGCAGCGACAGGGGACACACTGAAGCTTTCTTT.

Regarding this clone: This CDR3 is also generated by other DNA sequences in the sample. The chain carries TRBV7-2 and TRBJ2-2; unclear D gene. The germline CDR1 and CDR2 sequences are SGHTA and FQGNSA. V was clipped by 4 bases and J by 3 bases, with 3 bases between them. The CDR3 is made up of 12 amino acids. This chain's CDR3 is CASSSYTGELFF. CDR3 in DNA: TGTGCCAGCAGCTCGTACACCGGGGAGCTGTTTTTT.

This rearrangement joins TRBV5-1 to TRBJ2-7; 9 bases are a match to TRBD1. Germline-derived CDR1 and CDR2 are SGHRS and YFSETQ. With 6 bases clipped from V and 1 base from J, the junction kept 8 bases outside the gene matches. This CDR3 has 15 residues. DNA for the CDR3: TGCGCCAGCAAGCTCTCGGGACAGGGTTCCTACGAGCAGTACTTC. It is translated as CASKLSGQGSYEQYF.

This clone appeared once. CDR3 nucleotides: TGTGCCAGCAACTCGGTATTTGGCTACACCTTC. Translating it yields CASNSVFGYTF. This chain joins TRBV5-4 and TRBJ1-2; no clear D. CDR3 length: 11 residues. CDR1 and CDR2 (germline): SGHNT, YYREEE (reference sequence). V lost 6 bases, J lost 7 bases, and 10 bases lay in between. Drawing the rest from reference TRBV5-4 and TRBJ1-2, the complete variable domain is ETGVTQSPTHLIKTRGQQVTLRCSSQSGHNTVSWYQQALGQGPQFIFQYYREEENGRGNFPPRFSGLQFPNYSSELNVNALELDDSALYLCASNSVFGYTFGSGTRLTVV.

The rearrangement uses TRBV6-5 and TRBJ2-5; D not certain. V lost 2 bases and J lost 4, with 14 bases in between. This CDR3 spans 15 amino acids. Germline V CDR1 and CDR2: MNHEY, SVGAGI. The chain's CDR3 is CASSYNRANGETQYF. CDR3 in DNA: TGTGCCAGCAGTTACAACCGAGCGAATGGAGAGACCCAGTACTTC.

This clone occurred many times. The chain uses TRBV11-2 and TRBJ2-7; D is undetermined. From germline, CDR1 is SGHAT and CDR2 FQNNGV. The ends were cut back, 6 bases at V and 0 bases at J, with 9 bases in the middle. The CDR3 is 13 residues long. Written as DNA, the CDR3 is TGTGCCAGCAGACGACTGGCCTCCTACGAGCAGTACTTC. As protein: CASRRLASYEQYF.

J is TRBJ2-7 and V is TRBV5-1; no clear D. Trimming took off 1 base at V and 4 bases at J, with 15 bases between the two ends. The germline V gene encodes CDR1 SGHRS and CDR2 YFSETQ. The CDR3 loop spans 15 amino acids. The CDR3 loop is CASSLTSSGLYEQYF. The CDR3 DNA reads as TGCGCCAGCAGCTTGACGTCTAGTGGATTATACGAGCAGTACTTC. The complete variable domain, with remaining parts taken from reference TRBV5-1 and TRBJ2-7, reads KAGVTQTPRYLIKTRGQQVTLSCSPISGHRSVSWYQQTPGQGLQFLFEYFSETQRNKGNFPGRFSGRQFSNSRSEMNVSTLELGDSALYLCASSLTSSGLYEQYFGPGTRLTVT.

This rearrangement joins TRBV4-3 to TRBJ2-1; 9 nucleotides match TRBD2. The CDR3 length is 18 residues. J lost 2 bases, V lost 0 bases, and 8 bases had no gene match. Germline values: CDR1 LGHNA, CDR2 YSLEER. The CDR3 DNA follows: TGCGCCAGCAGCCAAGATTGGGCTAGCGGGACGACCTACAATGAGCAGTTCTTC. It is translated as CASSQDWASGTTYNEQFF.

This sequence joins TRBV24-1 and TRBJ2-7, with a weak D call TRBD2 (6 bases). Germline-derived CDR1 and CDR2 are KGHDR and SFDVKD. This CDR3 is built from 12 residues. V gave up 3 bases and J gave up 6 bases, with 8 bases separating them. This chain's CDR3 is CATSDPGGEQYF. The CDR3 DNA reads as TGTGCCACCAGTGATCCCGGGGGCGAGCAGTACTTC.

CDR3 bases: TGTGCCACCAGTGAAACAGGGGGCAATCAGCCCCAGCATTTT. Translating it yields CATSETGGNQPQHF. The chain couples TRBV24-1 to TRBJ1-5, with 7 bases that match TRBD1. CDR1 is KGHDR and CDR2 is SFDVKD in the germline V gene. V shed 4 bases and J 2 bases; nucleotides not matched to a gene: 1. The CDR3 is 14 amino acids.

This sequence joins TRBV2 and TRBJ1-2; a possible D gene is TRBD1 (6 bases). This CDR3 contains 13 residues. CDR1 is SNHLY, CDR2 FYNNEI, per germline. The V end was cut by 10 bases, the J end by 8 bases, with 20 bases between. This CDR3 is CANRTQGKWGYTF. CDR3 sequence (DNA): TGTGCCAACAGAACACAGGGTAAATGGGGCTACACCTTC.

This clone was seen a handful of times. The chain has TRBV7-9 and TRBJ1-5; the D is unclear. Between the trimmed V and J ends, which lost 9 bases and 1 base, there was a span of 10 bases. The germline V gene has CDR1 SEHNR and CDR2 FQNEAQ (reference sequence). The CDR3 sequence is 13 residues long. CDR3 region: CASSTGSNQPQHF. CDR3 coding DNA: TGTGCCAGTTCGACCGGGAGCAATCAGCCCCAGCATTTT. Filled out from reference TRBV7-9 and TRBJ1-5, the complete variable domain reads DTGVSQNPRHKITKRGQNVTFRCDPISEHNRLYWYRQTLGQGPEFLTYFQNEAQLEKSRLLSDRFSAERPKGSFSTLEIQRTEQGDSAMYLCASSTGSNQPQHFGDGTRLSIL.

The V gene is TRBV6-6, the J gene TRBJ2-1, with unresolved D. The CDR3 sequence is 13 residues long. V lost 10 bases and J 5 bases, leaving 15 bases between the germline ends. Per germline, CDR1 MNHNY and CDR2 SVGAGI (reference sequence). This CDR3 reads CATSPRSDNEQFF. The CDR3 DNA reads as TGTGCCACCTCTCCACGCAGCGACAATGAGCAGTTCTTC.

This chain joins TRBV5-6 and TRBJ1-5; 7 nucleotides agree with TRBD1. With 1 base clipped from V and 2 bases from J, the junction kept 9 bases outside the gene matches. The germline CDR1 and CDR2 sequences are SGHDT and YYEEEE. The CDR3 loop spans 17 amino acids. CDR3 sequence reads: CASSLSRGAFGNQPQHF. The CDR3 nucleotides are TGTGCCAGCAGCTTGTCCAGGGGGGCGTTTGGCAATCAGCCCCAGCATTTT.

V usage is TRBV5-6 and J usage is TRBJ2-5, with 8 bases lining up with TRBD2. Germline V lookup: CDR1 SGHDT, CDR2 YYEEEE. The CDR3 runs to 14 residues. V lost 4 bases to trimming and J lost 5 bases; unmatched junction nucleotides: 7. In nucleotides, the CDR3 is TGTGCCAGCAGCCCTACGGGGGGGAAGGAGACCCAGTACTTC. Its translation: CASSPTGGKETQYF.

This clone was detected only a few times. The rearrangement uses TRBV19 and TRBJ2-2, with D maybe TRBD1 (6 bases). This CDR3 comprises 15 residues. The V end was cut by 4 bases, the J end by 1 base, with 10 bases between. Germline CDR1 and CDR2: LNHDA and SQIVND (reference sequence). The CDR3 coding sequence is TGTGCCAGTAGTAGACAGGTTCTGAACACCGGGGAGCTGTTTTTT. Amino acid sequence: CASSRQVLNTGELFF.

The J gene is TRBJ1-1, the V gene TRBV28; maybe TRBD1 (5 bases). This CDR3 is built from 15 residues. The V end was cut by 2 bases, the J end by 4 bases, with 14 bases between. Per the germline V gene, CDR1 is MDHEN and CDR2 is SYDVKM. The CDR3 DNA sequence: TGTGCCAGCAGTTTAGCCGGGGGGTGGGGCACTGAAGCTTTCTTT. This sequence encodes CASSLAGGWGTEAFF. Looking up the rest from reference TRBV28 and TRBJ1-1 gives the full variable domain: DVKVTQSSRYLVKRTGEKVFLECVQDMDHENMFWYRQDPGLGLRLIYFSYDVKMKEKGDIPEGYSVSREKKERFSLILESASTNQTSMYLCASSLAGGWGTEAFFGQGTRLTVV.

V and J are TRBV18 and TRBJ1-1; maybe TRBD1 (5 bases). CDR3 length: 15 amino acids. Looked up from germline, CDR1 is KGHSH and CDR2 is LQKENI. V gave up 5 bases and J gave up 0 bases, with 13 bases separating them. This chain's CDR3 is CASSFQGPLNTEAFF. The CDR3 DNA reads as TGTGCCAGCTCATTCCAGGGCCCTCTGAACACTGAAGCTTTCTTT.

This clone was picked up a small number of times. The rearrangement joins TRBV24-1 to TRBJ2-7; D unclear. Trimming took 2 bases from V and 3 from J, leaving 7 bases between them. CDR3 size: 13 residues. Per the germline V gene, CDR1 is KGHDR and CDR2 is SFDVKD. The chain's CDR3 is CATSDSNSYEQYF. CDR3 coding DNA: TGTGCCACCAGTGATTCGAACAGCTACGAGCAGTACTTC.

This clone was detected a few times. The rearrangement uses TRBV6-5 and TRBJ1-5; D perhaps matches TRBD1 (5 bases). The V end lost 5 bases, the J end lost 7 bases, and 15 bases lay between the germline ends. CDR1 MNHEY and CDR2 SVGAGI come from the germline V gene. This CDR3 region has 14 residues. CDR3: CASSPEAGWQPQHF. The CDR3 DNA reads as TGTGCCAGCAGTCCCGAGGCAGGGTGGCAGCCCCAGCATTTT.

The chain is built from TRBV28 and TRBJ2-5, with a weak D call TRBD2 (6 bases). Germline lookup yields CDR1 MDHEN and CDR2 SYDVKM. The CDR3 length is 14 residues. Trimming pared 1 base from V and 4 bases from J, leaving 10 bases between. This chain's CDR3 is CASSLSQGGETQYF. The CDR3 coding sequence is TGTGCCAGCAGTTTATCGCAGGGAGGAGAGACCCAGTACTTC.